The 20 T cell receptor beta chains reported below all come from one sample, sequenced in a study of neurological immune-mediated disorders. TCRdb itself ran the 5' RACE reads through MiXCR, one entry per CDR3 protein. The sample holds 49,000 or so distinct CDR3 sequences, 4.5% seen once. Sequenced sample: PBMCs. The receptors were gathered from a woman in her fifties or sixties with multiple sclerosis.

This clonotype occurred a few times. The rearrangement uses TRBV7-2 and TRBJ2-2; D not certain. The V gene's germline CDR1 is SGHTA and CDR2 FQGNSA. V shed 6 bases and J shed 7 bases, with 12 bases lying between them. The CDR3 has 13 residues. CDR3 in amino acids: CASRVDANGELFF. In nucleotides, the CDR3 is TGTGCCAGCAGGGTGGATGCTAACGGGGAGCTGTTTTTT.

This clonotype was seen repeatedly, ten times or more. This rearrangement joins TRBV15 to TRBJ2-1, with D possibly TRBD2 on 6 matching bases. This CDR3 has 13 amino acids. Germline V gene lookup returns CDR1 LNHNV and CDR2 YYDKDF (reference sequence). Trimming cost V 3 bases and J 8 bases, with 11 bases left between them. This CDR3 is CATSSGGGDEQFF. The DNA of the CDR3 is TGTGCCACCAGCAGTGGGGGAGGTGATGAGCAGTTCTTC.

This clonotype has ten or more counts. CDR3 DNA sequence: TGCAGCGTTTCAGACAGGGCCCAAGAGACCCAGTACTTC. Translating gives CSVSDRAQETQYF. The chain joins TRBV29-1 to TRBJ2-5; 7 bases agree with TRBD1. The germline CDR1 and CDR2 sequences are SQVTM and ANQGSEA. The CDR3 consists of 13 residues. V lost 5 bases to trimming and J lost 1 base; unmatched junction nucleotides: 4.

This clonotype was seen many times. The J gene is TRBJ1-3, the V gene TRBV20-1, with TRBD1 identical over 7 bases. The CDR3 spans 15 residues. J gave up 0 bases and V 6 bases, and 8 bases lay outside the gene matches. Per germline, CDR1 DFQATT and CDR2 SNEGSKA (reference sequence). Here the CDR3 reads CSAQRGPYSGNTIYF. The CDR3 DNA follows: TGCAGTGCCCAAAGGGGGCCGTACTCTGGAAACACCATATATTTT.

This clonotype was observed at least ten times. V and J are TRBV27 and TRBJ2-1, with 10 nucleotides matching TRBD2. The CDR3 has 20 residues. J was trimmed by 4 bases and V by 3 bases; bases with no gene match: 18. Germline CDR1 reads MNHEY; CDR2 reads SMNVEV (reference sequence). CDR3 DNA sequence: TGTGCCAGCAGTTTCCGACTAAGCCCCCGACTAGCGGGTACTTACAATGAGCAGTTCTTC. It yields the protein CASSFRLSPRLAGTYNEQFF.

This clonotype showed up many times. The rearrangement joins TRBV20-1 to TRBJ2-1; D call uncertain. Germline assignment: CDR1 DFQATT and CDR2 SNEGSKA (reference sequence). CDR3 length equals 15 residues. Trimming took 8 bases from V and 3 from J, leaving 20 bases between them. The CDR3 DNA is TGCAGTTCCTCGACACTTTTCGATGGCTACAATGAGCAGTTCTTC. Translated: CSSSTLFDGYNEQFF.

On this clonotype: The junction and the germline gene differ at one end; a read error may be behind it. V gene TRBV4-3 combines with J gene TRBJ1-6; D is possibly TRBD1 (5 bases). From germline, CDR1 is LGHNA and CDR2 YSLEER. The CDR3 length is 15 residues. CDR3 region: CASIQAAGPDSSLHF. For the CDR3, the DNA is TGCGCCAGCATCCAAGCGGCGGGGCCGGATTCATCCCTCCACTTT.

This clonotype was seen repeatedly, ten times or more. The chain has TRBV12-3 or TRBV12-4 and TRBJ2-5; TRBD2 aligns across 7 bases. The J segment lost 5 bases and the V segment lost 0 bases, leaving 3 bases of the junction unmatched. CDR3 length equals 14 residues. The CDR3 spells CASSLAMGGETQYF. DNA for the CDR3: TGTGCCAGCAGTTTAGCGATGGGGGGGGAGACCCAGTACTTC.

This clonotype has a count of ten or more. The gene calls are TRBV11-1 and TRBJ2-3; maybe TRBD2 (6 bases). The CDR3 is 16 residues long. The germline gives CDR1 SGHAT, CDR2 FQDESV (reference sequence). Trimming took 3 bases from V and 4 from J, leaving 17 bases between them. The CDR3 sequence: CASSLAIGGDADTQYF. The DNA of the CDR3 is TGTGCCAGCAGCTTGGCGATCGGCGGGGACGCAGATACGCAGTATTTT.

This chain joins TRBV10-3 and TRBJ1-2, with D perhaps matching TRBD1 (5 bases). Trimming stripped 7 bases from V and 2 bases from J, with 17 bases between. The CDR3 length is 15 residues. From germline, CDR1 is ENHRY and CDR2 SYGVKD. CDR3 in amino acids: CAINRDLSGNYGYTF. CDR3 sequence (DNA): TGTGCCATCAACCGGGACCTCTCGGGGAACTATGGCTACACCTTC.

Here the CDR3 DNA reads TGTGCCAGCAGCTTCGACAACACAGATACGCAGTATTTT. This codes for CASSFDNTDTQYF. The J gene is TRBJ2-3, the V gene TRBV5-6; D unresolved. CDR1 SGHDT and CDR2 YYEEEE come from the germline V gene. V was clipped by 2 bases and J by 2 bases, with 6 bases between them. The CDR3 covers 13 residues.

The chain uses TRBV5-1 and TRBJ2-6; TRBD1 might be the D (5 bases). The CDR3 is made up of 15 amino acids. Germline loops: CDR1 SGHRS, CDR2 YFSETQ. Trimming stripped 2 bases from V and 2 bases from J, with 8 bases between. For the CDR3, the DNA is TGCGCCAGCAGCTTAGGACAAACTGGGGCCAACGTCCTGACTTTC. Amino acids: CASSLGQTGANVLTF.

Regarding this clonotype: Given the absence of the conserved phenylalanine or tryptophan at the CDR3 end, a read error is likely. The chain links TRBV25-1 to TRBJ1-2; D is possibly TRBD1 (5 bases). This CDR3 is 12 amino acids long. Germline CDR1 MGHDK, CDR2 SYGVNS. The V end lost 6 bases, the J end lost 8 bases, and 13 bases lay between the germline ends. Here the CDR3 DNA reads TGTGCCAGCAGGGGACCCAGCGACGGCTACACCTGC. Its protein is CASRGPSDGYTC.

V and J are TRBV6-5 and TRBJ2-7; the D gene is possibly TRBD1 (6 bases). V lost 4 bases to trimming and J lost 3 bases, with 16 bases between them. Looked up from germline, CDR1 is MNHEY and CDR2 is SVGAGI. This CDR3 contains 15 residues. The CDR3 sequence: CASSSPAGTHYEQYF. In DNA form, the CDR3 reads TGTGCCAGCAGTTCCCCCGCCGGGACACACTACGAGCAGTACTTC.

This clonotype showed up many times. The chain links TRBV10-2 to TRBJ1-5, with D unresolved. Trimming removed 3 bases from V and 3 bases from J, with 9 bases in between. The CDR3 spans 14 residues. Per the germline V gene, CDR1 is WSHSY and CDR2 is SAAADI. The CDR3 sequence is CASSDIQINQPQHF. In DNA, the CDR3 is TGCGCCAGCAGTGATATACAAATCAATCAGCCCCAGCATTTT.

The rearrangement links TRBV15 to TRBJ2-2; 7 positions match TRBD2. The V gene's germline CDR1 is LNHNV and CDR2 YYDKDF (reference sequence). The CDR3 sequence is 13 residues long. With V trimmed by 9 bases and J by 3 bases, 4 bases remained unmatched. The CDR3 region is CATGDYDTGELFF. CDR3 coding DNA: TGTGCCACTGGGGACTACGACACCGGGGAGCTGTTTTTT.

In this sample, this clonotype turned up many times. The CDR3 here is CASSWGRRTVGVYEQYF. CDR3 nucleotide sequence: TGTGCCAGCAGTTGGGGGAGAAGGACAGTTGGAGTGTACGAGCAGTACTTC. The chain carries TRBV27 and TRBJ2-7; the D gene is possibly TRBD1 (6 bases). CDR3 length equals 17 residues. Trimming cost V 4 bases and J 4 bases, with 23 bases left between them. Germline CDR1 is MNHEY and CDR2 is SMNVEV (reference sequence).

The V and J genes are TRBV20-1 and TRBJ1-1; 9 bases fit TRBD1. Trimming took 1 base from V and 7 from J; bases not matched to a gene: 4. This CDR3 comprises 13 residues. The germline gives CDR1 DFQATT, CDR2 SNEGSKA (reference sequence). CDR3 in amino acids: CSARGDRDYEAFF. Here the CDR3 DNA reads TGCAGTGCTAGAGGGGACAGGGACTATGAAGCTTTCTTT.

To note about this clonotype: A much larger clone lies one base from this, so it may be a read error. The chain is built from TRBV6-4 and TRBJ2-1; 8 positions match TRBD1. This CDR3 comprises 15 residues. Germline V CDR1 and CDR2: MRHNA, SNTAGT. The ends lost 5 bases at V and 0 bases at J; junction bases unmatched: 3. The CDR3 loop reads CASSYQGASYNEQFF. CDR3 DNA sequence: TGTGCCAGCAGTTATCAGGGGGCCTCCTACAATGAGCAGTTCTTC.

This clonotype was picked up many times. The chain carries TRBV28 and TRBJ2-3; 12 bases are shared with TRBD2. Germline-derived CDR1 and CDR2 are MDHEN and SYDVKM. V shed 5 bases and J 6 bases; nucleotides not matched to a gene: 9. The CDR3 has 16 residues. This chain's CDR3 is CASSPTLAGGPDTQYF. Here the CDR3 DNA reads TGTGCCAGCAGTCCAACACTAGCGGGGGGCCCGGATACGCAGTATTTT.